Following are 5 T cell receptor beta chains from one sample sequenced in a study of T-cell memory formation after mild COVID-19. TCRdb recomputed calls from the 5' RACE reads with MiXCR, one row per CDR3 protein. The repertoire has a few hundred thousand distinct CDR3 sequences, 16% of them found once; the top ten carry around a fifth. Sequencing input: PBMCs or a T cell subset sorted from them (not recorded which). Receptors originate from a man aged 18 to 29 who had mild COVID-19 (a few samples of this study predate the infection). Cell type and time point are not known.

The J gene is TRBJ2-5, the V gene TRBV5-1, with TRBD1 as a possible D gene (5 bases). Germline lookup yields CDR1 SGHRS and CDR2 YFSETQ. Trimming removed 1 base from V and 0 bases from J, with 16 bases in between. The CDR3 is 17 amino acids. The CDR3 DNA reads TGCGCCAGCAGCTTGATAGGGGCTGGGTTGTACCAAGAGACCCAGTACTTC. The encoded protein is CASSLIGAGLYQETQYF.

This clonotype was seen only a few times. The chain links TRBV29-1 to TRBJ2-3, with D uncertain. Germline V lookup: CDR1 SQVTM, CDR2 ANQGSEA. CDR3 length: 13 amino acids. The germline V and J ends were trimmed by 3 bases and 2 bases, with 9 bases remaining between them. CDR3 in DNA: TGCAGCGTTGATCTGGAGACCACAGATACGCAGTATTTT. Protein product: CSVDLETTDTQYF.

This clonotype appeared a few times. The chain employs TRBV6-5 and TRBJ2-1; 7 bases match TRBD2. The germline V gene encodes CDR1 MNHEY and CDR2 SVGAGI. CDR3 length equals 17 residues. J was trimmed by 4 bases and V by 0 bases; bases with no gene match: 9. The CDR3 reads CASSYSVVGGGYNEQFF. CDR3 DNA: TGTGCCAGCAGTTACTCCGTGGTCGGCGGGGGATACAATGAGCAGTTCTTC.

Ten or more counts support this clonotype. The CDR3 loop reads CASSYSIFYTGELFF. In DNA, the CDR3 is TGTGCCAGCAGTTACTCTATCTTTTACACCGGGGAGCTGTTTTTT. This sequence joins TRBV6-5 and TRBJ2-2; D unresolved. V lost 0 bases and J lost 3, with 8 bases in between. CDR3 length: 15 amino acids. The germline V gene encodes CDR1 MNHEY and CDR2 SVGAGI.

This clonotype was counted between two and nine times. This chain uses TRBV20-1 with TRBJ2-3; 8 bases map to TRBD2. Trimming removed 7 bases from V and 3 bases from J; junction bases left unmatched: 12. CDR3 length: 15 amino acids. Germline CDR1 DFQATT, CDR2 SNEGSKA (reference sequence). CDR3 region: CSVSAGELGTDTQYF. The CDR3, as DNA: TGCAGTGTCTCAGCGGGGGAATTGGGAACAGATACGCAGTATTTT.